Shown below are 27 T cell receptor beta chains from a single sample sequenced in a study of shared clonotypes between healthy human individuals. TCRdb keeps only in-frame clones here, not all; method: immunoSEQ multiplex PCR. The sample yields 110,000 or so clones, 68% seen once. The specimen was memory CD8+ T cells sorted from blood. The subset here: CD45RO+ cells pooled with CCR7-negative TemRA cells. The source is a woman aged 25 to 45 in good health.

This clone was seen once. The V and J genes are TRBV30 and TRBJ2-5; D is unclear. The ends were cut back, 1 base at V and 2 bases at J, with 5 bases in the middle. CDR3 length: 12 residues. Germline-derived CDR1 and CDR2 are GTSNPN and SVGIG (reference sequence). The DNA for the CDR3 is TGTGCCTGGAGTGCGGATCAAGAGACCCAGTACTTC. This encodes CAWSADQETQYF.

The rearrangement joins TRBV7-8 to TRBJ1-4; D may be TRBD1 (6 bases). V was shortened by 1 base and J by 8 bases, with 14 bases between the two germline ends. From germline, CDR1 is SGHVS and CDR2 FQNEAQ. This CDR3 spans 15 amino acids. CDR3 sequence: CASSLGWGAVEKLFF. The CDR3 bases are TGTGCCAGCAGCTTAGGATGGGGGGCTGTAGAAAAACTGTTTTTT. The full variable domain, rest sourced from reference TRBV7-8 and TRBJ1-4, is GAGVSQSPRYKVAKRGQDVALRCDPISGHVSLFWYQQALGQGPEFLTYFQNEAQLDKSGLPSDRFFAERPEGSVSTLKIQRTQQEDSAVYLCASSLGWGAVEKLFFGSGTQLSVL.

This clone occurred once. J is TRBJ2-1 and V is TRBV15; D is perhaps TRBD1 or TRBD2 (5 bases each). Germline assignment: CDR1 LNHNV and CDR2 YYDKDF (reference sequence). Trimming removed 3 bases at V and 5 bases at J, with 8 bases between. This CDR3 is built from 13 residues. The CDR3 DNA reads as TGTGCCACCAGCAGCGGGACGAACAATGAGCAGTTCTTC. Translating gives CATSSGTNNEQFF. Filled out from reference TRBV15 and TRBJ2-1, the complete variable domain reads DAMVIQNPRYQVTQFGKPVTLSCSQTLNHNVMYWYQQKSSQAPKLLFHYYDKDFNNEADTPDNFQSRRPNTSFCFLDIRSPGLGDTAMYLCATSSGTNNEQFFGPGTRLTVL.

In its sample, this clone was seen a few times. The genes are TRBV6-4 and TRBJ2-3; D remains ambiguous. The germline V and J ends were trimmed by 2 bases and 0 bases, with 6 bases remaining between them. The CDR3 runs 14 residues. Germline V lookup: CDR1 MRHNA, CDR2 SNTAGT. Written as DNA, the CDR3 is TGTGCCAGCAGTGACGGGCAAAGCACAGATACGCAGTATTTT. Protein sequence: CASSDGQSTDTQYF.

The chain joins TRBV4-2 to TRBJ2-5; 10 bases are a match to TRBD1. The J call may be wrong; the DNA end is better matched by TRBJ2-7. The germline CDR1 and CDR2 sequences are LGHNA and YNFKEQ. The CDR3 spans 15 residues. The CDR3 DNA reads TGTGCCAGCAGCCAAGGGACAGGGGGGTCCTACGAGCAGTACTTC. Translating gives CASSQGTGGSYEQYF.

The J gene is TRBJ2-5, the V gene TRBV7-9, with a tentative D call TRBD2 (5 bases). This CDR3 has 14 residues. V was shortened by 1 base and J by 4 bases, with 10 bases between the two germline ends. Germline CDR1 SEHNR, CDR2 FQNEAQ (reference sequence). CDR3 amino acids: CASSLVQGRETQYF. The CDR3 DNA follows: TGTGCCAGCAGCTTAGTCCAAGGGAGAGAGACCCAGTACTTC.

This clone was counted only a few times. V gene TRBV14 combines with J gene TRBJ1-1; TRBD1 is a possible D gene (5 bases). V was trimmed by 3 bases and J by 0 bases, leaving 8 bases between them. The CDR3 has 14 amino acids. Germline V gene data show CDR1 as SGHDN and CDR2 as FVKESK. The CDR3 DNA is TGTGCCAGCAGCCAGGGCAGGGTGAACACTGAAGCTTTCTTT. It is translated as CASSQGRVNTEAFF. The variable domain in full, with the rest retrieved from reference TRBV14 and TRBJ1-1, is EAGVTQFPSHSVIEKGQTVTLRCDPISGHDNLYWYRRVMGKEIKFLLHFVKESKQDESGMPNNRFLAERTGGTYSTLKVQPAELEDSGVYFCASSQGRVNTEAFFGQGTRLTVV.

The chain has TRBV27 and TRBJ2-7, with D uncertain. Between the trimmed V and J ends, which lost 0 bases and 6 bases, there was a span of 12 bases. Germline-derived CDR1 and CDR2 are MNHEY and SMNVEV (reference sequence). The CDR3 runs to 14 residues. In DNA form, the CDR3 reads TGTGCCAGCAGTTTATCGATCGGACCTGTCGAGCAGTACTTC. Protein product: CASSLSIGPVEQYF.

V gene TRBV7-9 combines with J gene TRBJ2-1; 12 positions match TRBD2. Per germline, CDR1 SEHNR and CDR2 FQNEAQ (reference sequence). The CDR3 loop spans 15 amino acids. Trimming cost V 3 bases and J 7 bases; bases outside gene matches: 4. The CDR3 sequence: CASSFRLAGENEQFF. The CDR3 region has the DNA TGTGCCAGCAGCTTCAGACTAGCGGGAGAGAATGAGCAGTTCTTC.

This clone occurred once. This sequence joins TRBV28 and TRBJ2-7; D is undetermined. Between the trimmed V and J ends, which lost 4 bases and 4 bases, there was a span of 8 bases. CDR1 MDHEN and CDR2 SYDVKM come from the germline V gene. CDR3 length: 12 amino acids. The CDR3 sequence is CASSYLGYEQYF. Written as DNA, the CDR3 is TGTGCCAGCAGTTATCTGGGATACGAGCAGTACTTC. Filled out from reference TRBV28 and TRBJ2-7, the complete variable domain reads DVKVTQSSRYLVKRTGEKVFLECVQDMDHENMFWYRQDPGLGLRLIYFSYDVKMKEKGDIPEGYSVSREKKERFSLILESASTNQTSMYLCASSYLGYEQYFGPGTRLTVT.

The V gene is TRBV6-5, the J gene TRBJ2-1, with 8 bases fitting TRBD1. The J segment lost 5 bases and the V segment lost 4 bases, leaving 1 base of the junction unmatched. CDR1 and CDR2 from the germline V gene are MNHEY and SVGAGI. This CDR3 spans 13 amino acids. Written as DNA, the CDR3 is TGTGCCAGCAGTTTGGACAGGGACAATGAGCAGTTCTTC. It translates to CASSLDRDNEQFF.

V is TRBV7-2 and J is TRBJ2-2; the match to TRBD2 covers 14 bases. The CDR3 has 17 amino acids. J was trimmed by 4 bases and V by 6 bases; bases with no gene match: 7. Germline assignment: CDR1 SGHTA and CDR2 FQGNSA. In DNA form, the CDR3 reads TGTGCCAGCAGTTTGGGACTAGCGGGAGTTCTCACCGGGGAGCTGTTTTTT. Amino acids: CASSLGLAGVLTGELFF.

This clone has a handful of counts. This sequence joins TRBV25-1 and TRBJ2-5; D might be TRBD1 (6 bases). V lost 6 bases, J lost 11 bases, and 22 bases lay in between. This CDR3 has 14 residues. The germline gives CDR1 MGHDK, CDR2 SYGVNS. The CDR3 nucleotides are TGTGCCAGCAGCCCAGACAAAGGACAGTCTGGGCAGTACTTC. It specifies CASSPDKGQSGQYF. The entire variable domain, with the rest obtained from reference TRBV25-1 and TRBJ2-5, is as follows: EADIYQTPRYLVIGTGKKITLECSQTMGHDKMYWYQQDPGMELHLIHYSYGVNSTEKGDLSSESTVSRIRTEHFPLTLESARPSHTSQYLCASSPDKGQSGQYFGPGTRLLVL.

CDR3 region: CASSFSPGLRIEQYF. The CDR3 region has the DNA TGTGCCAGCAGCTTTAGCCCGGGACTACGGATCGAGCAGTACTTC. The chain uses TRBV5-4 and TRBJ2-7; 7 bases fit TRBD2. This CDR3 region has 15 residues. V lost 2 bases to trimming and J lost 6 bases; unmatched junction nucleotides: 11. Germline-derived CDR1 and CDR2 are SGHNT and YYREEE (reference sequence).

The rearrangement links TRBV28 to TRBJ2-3, with D unresolved. The CDR3 sequence is 14 residues long. Germline V gives CDR1 MDHEN, CDR2 SYDVKM. V lost 5 bases, J lost 6 bases, and 15 bases lay in between. In nucleotides, the CDR3 is TGTGCCAGCAGTGGTCGGATAGAGCCCGATACGCAGTATTTT. It is translated as CASSGRIEPDTQYF.

This chain connects TRBV5-1 to TRBJ2-7, with TRBD1 as a possible D gene (5 bases). The germline V and J ends were trimmed by 1 base and 2 bases, with 13 bases remaining between them. The CDR3 spans 15 residues. Germline lookup yields CDR1 SGHRS and CDR2 YFSETQ. The CDR3 sequence is CASSLPASGTYEQYF. CDR3 bases: TGCGCCAGCAGCTTGCCTGCCTCAGGGACCTACGAGCAGTACTTC.

The chain joins TRBV28 to TRBJ1-2, with TRBD1 matching over 10 bases. CDR3 size: 16 residues. V shed 5 bases, J shed 8 bases, and the junction held 14 bases outside the gene matches. Germline V gene sequence: CDR1 MDHEN, CDR2 SYDVKM. The CDR3 loop reads CASSTTWTGGGWGYTF. The CDR3 nucleotides read TGTGCCAGCAGTACGACTTGGACAGGGGGAGGTTGGGGCTACACCTTC.

V is TRBV11-1 and J is TRBJ2-3; tentatively, D is TRBD1 (5 bases). Per the germline V gene, CDR1 is SGHAT and CDR2 is FQDESV (reference sequence). Trimming removed 5 bases from V and 0 bases from J, with 12 bases in between. The CDR3 totals 15 residues. The CDR3 loop reads CASSVYQGSTDTQYF. CDR3 nucleotides: TGTGCCAGCAGCGTCTATCAGGGTAGCACAGATACGCAGTATTTT. The variable domain in full, completed from reference TRBV11-1 and TRBJ2-3, reads EAEVAQSPRYKITEKSQAVAFWCDPISGHATLYWYRQILGQGPELLVQFQDESVVDDSQLPKDRFSAERLKGVDSTLKIQPAELGDSAMYLCASSVYQGSTDTQYFGPGTRLTVL.

This chain uses TRBV27 with TRBJ2-1, with 15 bases that match TRBD2. This CDR3 is 15 amino acids long. Per germline, CDR1 MNHEY and CDR2 SMNVEV (reference sequence). Trimming cost V 5 bases and J 6 bases; bases outside gene matches: 2. The CDR3 sequence: CASSTGLAGGNEQFF. CDR3 coding DNA: TGTGCCAGCAGTACGGGACTAGCGGGAGGCAATGAGCAGTTCTTC.

J is TRBJ2-3 and V is TRBV19; no clear D gene. CDR1 LNHDA and CDR2 SQIVND come from the germline V gene (reference sequence). The CDR3 spans 14 residues. V lost 7 bases and J lost 2, with 13 bases in between. This CDR3 is CASIGRPNTDTQYF. The CDR3 nucleotides are TGTGCCAGTATCGGGCGCCCGAACACAGATACGCAGTATTTT.

This clone occurred once. This sequence joins TRBV4-1 and TRBJ2-7, with TRBD1 identical over 10 bases. The CDR3 spans 15 residues. Germline loops: CDR1 MGHRA, CDR2 YSYEKL. V was pared by 3 bases and J by 1 base, with 3 bases of the junction left unmatched. CDR3 nucleotide sequence: TGCGCCAGCAGCCACGGACAGGGGGTTTCCTACGAGCAGTACTTC. As protein: CASSHGQGVSYEQYF.

As regards this clone: The sample holds other DNA sequences that translate to the same CDR3. The genes are TRBV5-1 and TRBJ2-2; perhaps D is TRBD1 or TRBD2 (5 bases each). V lost 3 bases and J lost 1, with 10 bases in between. This CDR3 is 15 amino acids long. CDR1 and CDR2 from the germline V gene are SGHRS and YFSETQ. DNA for the CDR3: TGCGCCAGCAGCTCCGGGACGGAGAACACCGGGGAGCTGTTTTTT. Its protein is CASSSGTENTGELFF.

The V and J genes are TRBV28 and TRBJ2-2, with D tentatively TRBD1 (6 bases). Germline V CDR1 and CDR2: MDHEN, SYDVKM. Trimming cost V 3 bases and J 0 bases, with 8 bases left between them. CDR3 length: 15 amino acids. This chain's CDR3 is CASSFRQANTGELFF. CDR3 nucleotide sequence: TGTGCCAGCAGTTTTCGACAGGCGAACACCGGGGAGCTGTTTTTT.

This clone was seen only a few times. The V and J genes are TRBV15 and TRBJ1-2, with D perhaps matching TRBD1 (5 bases). Trimming stripped 1 base from V and 6 bases from J, with 18 bases between. CDR1 LNHNV and CDR2 YYDKDF come from the germline V gene (reference sequence). This CDR3 region has 16 residues. CDR3 amino acids: CATSRVPAPTGDGYTF. CDR3 DNA: TGTGCCACCAGCAGAGTCCCGGCCCCCACGGGGGATGGCTACACCTTC.

The V and J genes are TRBV29-1 and TRBJ1-2, with 8 bases lining up with TRBD1. This CDR3 contains 14 residues. The V segment lost 6 bases and the J segment 0 bases; nucleotides outside the gene matches: 6. Germline V gene lookup returns CDR1 SQVTM and CDR2 ANQGSEA. This CDR3 reads CSVVRTGSNYGYTF. The CDR3, as DNA: TGCAGCGTCGTCAGGACAGGGTCTAACTATGGCTACACCTTC.

This clone occurred a few times. The genes are TRBV28 and TRBJ2-7; TRBD1 matches at 9 bases. Germline-derived CDR1 and CDR2 are MDHEN and SYDVKM. This CDR3 contains 16 residues. After removal of 3 bases from V and 3 bases from J, the junction contained 9 bases not matched to a gene. In DNA, the CDR3 is TGTGCCAGCAGTTTTGTTACCGGGACAGGGCTCTACGAGCAGTACTTC. Its translation: CASSFVTGTGLYEQYF.

V and J are TRBV4-1 and TRBJ2-1; D not resolved. The CDR3 length is 13 residues. Germline V gives CDR1 MGHRA, CDR2 YSYEKL. V gave up 0 bases and J gave up 9 bases, with 9 bases separating them. The CDR3 DNA reads TGCGCCAGCAGCCAAGATGACGGGCTTGAGCAGTTCTTC. Its translation: CASSQDDGLEQFF.